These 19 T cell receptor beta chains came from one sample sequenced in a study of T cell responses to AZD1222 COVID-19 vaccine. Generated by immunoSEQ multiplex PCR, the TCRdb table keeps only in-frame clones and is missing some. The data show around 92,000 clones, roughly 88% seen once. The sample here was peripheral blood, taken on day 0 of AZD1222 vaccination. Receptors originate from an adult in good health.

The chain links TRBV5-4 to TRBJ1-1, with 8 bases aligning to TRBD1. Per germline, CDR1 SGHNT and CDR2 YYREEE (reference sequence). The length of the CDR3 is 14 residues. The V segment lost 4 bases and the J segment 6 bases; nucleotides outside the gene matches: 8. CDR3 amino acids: CASSPRTGRAEAFF. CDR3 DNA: TGTGCCAGCAGCCCAAGGACAGGGCGGGCTGAAGCTTTCTTT.

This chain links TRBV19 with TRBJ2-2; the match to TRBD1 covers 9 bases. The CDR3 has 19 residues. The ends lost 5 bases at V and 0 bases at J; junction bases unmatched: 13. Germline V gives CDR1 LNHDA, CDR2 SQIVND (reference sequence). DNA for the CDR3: TGTGCCAGTAGTCTCACAGGGGGCCGACTCACCACGAACACCGGGGAGCTGTTTTTT. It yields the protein CASSLTGGRLTTNTGELFF.

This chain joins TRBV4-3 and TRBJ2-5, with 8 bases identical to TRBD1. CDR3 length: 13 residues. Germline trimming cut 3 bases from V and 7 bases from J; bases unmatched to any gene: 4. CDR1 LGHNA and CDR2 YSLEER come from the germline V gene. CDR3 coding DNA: TGCGCCAGCAGCCATGGACAGGGCGGGACCCAGTACTTC. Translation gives CASSHGQGGTQYF.

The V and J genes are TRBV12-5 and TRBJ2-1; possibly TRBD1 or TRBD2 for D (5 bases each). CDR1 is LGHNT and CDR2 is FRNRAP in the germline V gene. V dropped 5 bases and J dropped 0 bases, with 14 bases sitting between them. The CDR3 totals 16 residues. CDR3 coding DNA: TGTGCTAGTGGTACCGGGACGGCAAGCTCCTACAATGAGCAGTTCTTC. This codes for CASGTGTASSYNEQFF.

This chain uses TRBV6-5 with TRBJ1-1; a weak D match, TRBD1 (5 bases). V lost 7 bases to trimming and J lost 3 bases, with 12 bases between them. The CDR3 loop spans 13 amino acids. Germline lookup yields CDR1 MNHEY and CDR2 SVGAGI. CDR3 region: CASNGGGYTEAFF. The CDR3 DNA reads TGTGCCAGCAACGGGGGTGGCTACACTGAAGCTTTCTTT.

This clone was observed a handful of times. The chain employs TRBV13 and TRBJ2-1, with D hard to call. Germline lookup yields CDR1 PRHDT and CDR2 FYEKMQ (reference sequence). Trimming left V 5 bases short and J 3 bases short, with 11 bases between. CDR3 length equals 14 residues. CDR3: CASSPGRDYNEQFF. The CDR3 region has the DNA TGTGCCAGCAGCCCCGGGCGAGACTACAATGAGCAGTTCTTC.

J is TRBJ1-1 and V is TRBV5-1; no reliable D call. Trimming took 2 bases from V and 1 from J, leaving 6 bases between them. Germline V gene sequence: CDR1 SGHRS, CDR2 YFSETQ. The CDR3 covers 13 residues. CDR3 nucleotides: TGCGCCAGCAGCTTTATACAGAACACTGAAGCTTTCTTT. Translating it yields CASSFIQNTEAFF.

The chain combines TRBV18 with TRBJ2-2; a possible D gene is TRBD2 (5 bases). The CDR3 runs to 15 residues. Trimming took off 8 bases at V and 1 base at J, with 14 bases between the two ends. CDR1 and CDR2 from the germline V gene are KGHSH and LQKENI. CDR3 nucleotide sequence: TGTGCCAGCGCTATGGAGGCCGTGAACACCGGGGAGCTGTTTTTT. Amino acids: CASAMEAVNTGELFF.

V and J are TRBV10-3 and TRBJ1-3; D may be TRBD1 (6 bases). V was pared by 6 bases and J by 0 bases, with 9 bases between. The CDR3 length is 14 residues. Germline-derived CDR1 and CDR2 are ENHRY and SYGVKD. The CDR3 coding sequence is TGTGCCATCAGCGGACAGAGCTCTGGAAACACCATATATTTT. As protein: CAISGQSSGNTIYF.

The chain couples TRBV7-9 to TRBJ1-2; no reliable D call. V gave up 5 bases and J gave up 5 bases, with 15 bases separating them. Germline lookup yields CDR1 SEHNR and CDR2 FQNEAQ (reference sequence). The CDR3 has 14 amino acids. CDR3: CASSPIVGNYGYTF. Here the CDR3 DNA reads TGTGCCAGCAGCCCTATCGTGGGCAATTATGGCTACACCTTC.

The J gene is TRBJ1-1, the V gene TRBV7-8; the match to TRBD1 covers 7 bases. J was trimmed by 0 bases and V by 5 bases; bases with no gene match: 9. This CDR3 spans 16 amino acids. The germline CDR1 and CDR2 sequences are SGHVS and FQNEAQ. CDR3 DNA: TGTGCCAGCAGCCTCGGACAGGCGGGCGTGAACACTGAAGCTTTCTTT. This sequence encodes CASSLGQAGVNTEAFF. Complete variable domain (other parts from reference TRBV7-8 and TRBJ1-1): GAGVSQSPRYKVAKRGQDVALRCDPISGHVSLFWYQQALGQGPEFLTYFQNEAQLDKSGLPSDRFFAERPEGSVSTLKIQRTQQEDSAVYLCASSLGQAGVNTEAFFGQGTRLTVV.

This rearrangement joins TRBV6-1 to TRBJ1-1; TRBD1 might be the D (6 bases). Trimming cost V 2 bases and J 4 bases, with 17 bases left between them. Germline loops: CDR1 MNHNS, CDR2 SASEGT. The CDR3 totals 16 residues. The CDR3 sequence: CASSEPGRGGFTEAFF. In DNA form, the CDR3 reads TGTGCCAGCAGTGAACCCGGGAGAGGGGGGTTCACTGAAGCTTTCTTT.

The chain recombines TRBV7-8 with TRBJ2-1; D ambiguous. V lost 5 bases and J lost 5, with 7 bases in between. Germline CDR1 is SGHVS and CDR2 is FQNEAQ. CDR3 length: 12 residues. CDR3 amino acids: CASSTLDNEQFF. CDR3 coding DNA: TGTGCCAGCAGCACCCTTGACAATGAGCAGTTCTTC.

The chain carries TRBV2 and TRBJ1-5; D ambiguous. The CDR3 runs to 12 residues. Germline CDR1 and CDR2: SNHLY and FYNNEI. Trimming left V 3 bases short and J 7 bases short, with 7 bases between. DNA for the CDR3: TGTGCCAGCAGTGACAGGAACCAGCCCCAGCATTTT. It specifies CASSDRNQPQHF.

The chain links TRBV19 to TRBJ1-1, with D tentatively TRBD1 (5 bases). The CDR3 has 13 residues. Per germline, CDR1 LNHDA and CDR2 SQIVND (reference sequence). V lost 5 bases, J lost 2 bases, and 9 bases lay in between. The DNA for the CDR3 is TGTGCCAGTAGTCCTCAGGGTAACACTGAAGCTTTCTTT. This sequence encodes CASSPQGNTEAFF.

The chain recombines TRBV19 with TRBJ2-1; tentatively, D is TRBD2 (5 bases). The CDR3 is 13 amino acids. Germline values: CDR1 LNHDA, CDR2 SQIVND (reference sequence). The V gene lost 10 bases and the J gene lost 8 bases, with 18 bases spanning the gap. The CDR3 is CATSTFPGDEQFF. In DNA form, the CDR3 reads TGTGCCACCAGTACTTTTCCCGGGGATGAGCAGTTCTTC.

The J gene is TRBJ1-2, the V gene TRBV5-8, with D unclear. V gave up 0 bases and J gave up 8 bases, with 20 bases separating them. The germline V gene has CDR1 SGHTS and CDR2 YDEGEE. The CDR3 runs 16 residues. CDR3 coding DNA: TGTGCCAGCAGCTTGGCTCTGGGCGGACTCATTTCCGGCTACACCTTC. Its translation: CASSLALGGLISGYTF.

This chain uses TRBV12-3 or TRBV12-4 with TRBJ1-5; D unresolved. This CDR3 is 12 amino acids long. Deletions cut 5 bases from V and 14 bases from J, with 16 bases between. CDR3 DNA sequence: TGTGCCAGCAGTCTTGGGGTCGCCAAAGAGCATTTT. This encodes CASSLGVAKEHF.

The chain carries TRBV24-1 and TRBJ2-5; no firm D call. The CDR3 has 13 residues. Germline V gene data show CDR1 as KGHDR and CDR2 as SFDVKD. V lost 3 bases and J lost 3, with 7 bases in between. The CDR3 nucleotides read TGTGCCACCAGTGATCCAAGCAAAGAGACCCAGTACTTC. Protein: CATSDPSKETQYF.